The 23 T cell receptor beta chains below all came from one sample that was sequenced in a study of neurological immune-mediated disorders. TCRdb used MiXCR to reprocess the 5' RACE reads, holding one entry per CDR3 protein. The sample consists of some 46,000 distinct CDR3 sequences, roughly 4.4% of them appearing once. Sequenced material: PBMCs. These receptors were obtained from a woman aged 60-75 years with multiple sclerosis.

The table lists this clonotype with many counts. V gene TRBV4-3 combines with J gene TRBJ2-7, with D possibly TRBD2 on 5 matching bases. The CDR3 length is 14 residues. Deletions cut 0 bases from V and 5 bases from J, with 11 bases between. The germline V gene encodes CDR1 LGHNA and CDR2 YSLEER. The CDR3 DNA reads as TGCGCCAGCAGCCAAGATTGGAGGACCCACGAGCAGTACTTC. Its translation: CASSQDWRTHEQYF.

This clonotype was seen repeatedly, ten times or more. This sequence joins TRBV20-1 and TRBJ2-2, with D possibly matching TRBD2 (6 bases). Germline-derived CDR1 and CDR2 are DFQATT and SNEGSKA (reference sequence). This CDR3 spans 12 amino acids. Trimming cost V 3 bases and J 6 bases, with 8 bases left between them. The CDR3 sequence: CSASGSAGELFF. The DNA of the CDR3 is TGCAGTGCTAGCGGGAGCGCCGGGGAGCTGTTTTTT.

The CDR3 here is CASSLLGYNEQFF. Written as DNA, the CDR3 is TGCGCCAGCAGCTTGCTGGGTTACAATGAGCAGTTCTTC. V and J are TRBV5-1 and TRBJ2-1; D call uncertain. Trimming stripped 1 base from V and 4 bases from J, with 6 bases between. This CDR3 comprises 13 residues. CDR1 and CDR2 (germline): SGHRS, YFSETQ.

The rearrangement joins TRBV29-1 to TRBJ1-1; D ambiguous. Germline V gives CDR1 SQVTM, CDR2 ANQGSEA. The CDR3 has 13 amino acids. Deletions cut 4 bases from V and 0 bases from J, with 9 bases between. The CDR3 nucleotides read TGCAGCGTTGCCGATGGGCTGAACACTGAAGCTTTCTTT. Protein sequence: CSVADGLNTEAFF.

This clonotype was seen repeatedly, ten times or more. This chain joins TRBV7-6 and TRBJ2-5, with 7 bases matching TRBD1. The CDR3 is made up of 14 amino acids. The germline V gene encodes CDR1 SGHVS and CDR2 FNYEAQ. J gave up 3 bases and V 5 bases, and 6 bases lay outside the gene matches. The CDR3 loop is CASSIGTAKETQYF. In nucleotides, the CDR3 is TGTGCCAGCAGCATAGGGACAGCGAAAGAGACCCAGTACTTC.

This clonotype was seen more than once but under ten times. The CDR3 spells CASSLVPAQETQYF. The DNA for the CDR3 is TGTGCCAGCAGCTTAGTTCCTGCCCAAGAGACCCAGTACTTC. The chain carries TRBV7-2 and TRBJ2-5, with D hard to call. The CDR3 has 14 amino acids. Germline loops: CDR1 SGHTA, CDR2 FQGNSA. V lost 1 base to trimming and J lost 1 base, with 7 bases between them. Filled out from reference TRBV7-2 and TRBJ2-5, the complete variable domain reads GAGVSQSPSNKVTEKGKDVELRCDPISGHTALYWYRQSLGQGLEFLIYFQGNSAPDKSGLPSDRFSAERTGGSVSTLTIQRTQQEDSAVYLCASSLVPAQETQYFGPGTRLLVL.

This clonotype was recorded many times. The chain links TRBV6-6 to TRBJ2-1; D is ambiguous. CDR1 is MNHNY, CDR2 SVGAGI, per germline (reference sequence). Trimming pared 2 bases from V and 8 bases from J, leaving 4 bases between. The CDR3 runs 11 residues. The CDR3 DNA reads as TGTGCCAGCAGTTACGGGGATGAGCAGTTCTTC. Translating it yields CASSYGDEQFF.

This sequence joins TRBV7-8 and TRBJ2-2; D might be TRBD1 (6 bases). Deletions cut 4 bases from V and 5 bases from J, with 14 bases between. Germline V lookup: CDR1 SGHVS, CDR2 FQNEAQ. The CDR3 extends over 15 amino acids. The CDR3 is CASSYNRQVTGELFF. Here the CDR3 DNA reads TGTGCCAGCAGCTACAACAGACAGGTGACCGGGGAGCTGTTTTTT.

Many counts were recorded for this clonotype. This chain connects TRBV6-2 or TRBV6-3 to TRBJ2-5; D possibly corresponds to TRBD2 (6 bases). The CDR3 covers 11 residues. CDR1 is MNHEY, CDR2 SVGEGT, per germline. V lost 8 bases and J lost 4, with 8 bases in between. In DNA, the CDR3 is TGTGCCAGCGGACTAAGAGAGACCCAGTACTTC. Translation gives CASGLRETQYF.

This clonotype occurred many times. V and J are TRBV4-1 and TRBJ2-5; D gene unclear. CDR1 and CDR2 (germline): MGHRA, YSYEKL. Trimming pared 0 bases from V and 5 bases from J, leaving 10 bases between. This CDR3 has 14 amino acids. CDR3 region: CASSQDRQPETQYF. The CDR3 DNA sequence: TGCGCCAGCAGCCAAGACCGCCAACCCGAGACCCAGTACTTC.

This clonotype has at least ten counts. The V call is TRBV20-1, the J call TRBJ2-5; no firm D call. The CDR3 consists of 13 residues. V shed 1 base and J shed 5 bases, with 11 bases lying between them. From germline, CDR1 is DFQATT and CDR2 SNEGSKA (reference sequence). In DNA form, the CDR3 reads TGCAGTGCTAGAGTTCCTAGGGCTGAGACCCAGTACTTC. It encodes CSARVPRAETQYF.

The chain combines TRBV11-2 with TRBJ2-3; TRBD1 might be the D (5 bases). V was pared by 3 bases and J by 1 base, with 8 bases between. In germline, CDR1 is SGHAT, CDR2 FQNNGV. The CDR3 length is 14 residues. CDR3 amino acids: CASSFSTGTDTQYF. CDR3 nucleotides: TGTGCCAGCAGCTTCTCGACAGGCACAGATACGCAGTATTTT.

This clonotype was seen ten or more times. CDR3 sequence reads: CASSLGGSLADTQYF. In DNA, the CDR3 is TGTGCCAGCAGCCTAGGTGGGAGTCTGGCAGATACGCAGTATTTT. J is TRBJ2-3 and V is TRBV4-2; D might be TRBD2 (5 bases). CDR1 is LGHNA, CDR2 YNFKEQ, per germline. V lost 4 bases and J 4 bases, leaving 15 bases between the germline ends. The CDR3 is 15 amino acids.

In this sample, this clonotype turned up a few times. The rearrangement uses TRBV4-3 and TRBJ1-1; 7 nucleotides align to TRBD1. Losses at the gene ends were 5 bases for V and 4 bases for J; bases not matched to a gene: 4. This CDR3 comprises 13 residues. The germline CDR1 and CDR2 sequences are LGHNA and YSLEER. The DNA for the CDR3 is TGCGCCAGCAGCGTCAGGGGGGGCACTGAAGCTTTCTTT. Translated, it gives CASSVRGGTEAFF.

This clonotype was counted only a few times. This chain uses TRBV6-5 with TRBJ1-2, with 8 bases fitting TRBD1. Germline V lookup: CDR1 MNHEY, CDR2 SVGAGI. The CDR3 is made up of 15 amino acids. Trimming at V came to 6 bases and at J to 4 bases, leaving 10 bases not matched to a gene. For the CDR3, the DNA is TGTGCCAGCAGGAGTACCACAGGGGGAGGCTATGGCTACACCTTC. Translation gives CASRSTTGGGYGYTF.

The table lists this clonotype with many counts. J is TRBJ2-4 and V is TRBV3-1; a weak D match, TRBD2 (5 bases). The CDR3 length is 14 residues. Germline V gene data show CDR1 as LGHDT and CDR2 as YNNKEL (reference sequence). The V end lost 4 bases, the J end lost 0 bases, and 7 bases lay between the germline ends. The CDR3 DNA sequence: TGTGCCAGCAGCCTTCTAGCAGCCAAAAACATTCAGTACTTC. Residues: CASSLLAAKNIQYF.

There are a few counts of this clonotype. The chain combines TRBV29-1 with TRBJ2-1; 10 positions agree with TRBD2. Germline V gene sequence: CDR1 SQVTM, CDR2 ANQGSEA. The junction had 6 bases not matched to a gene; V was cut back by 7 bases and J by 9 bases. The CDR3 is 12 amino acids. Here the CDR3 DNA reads TGCAGCGGTAGCGGGGGGTGGGGTGAGCAGTTCTTC. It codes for CSGSGGWGEQFF.

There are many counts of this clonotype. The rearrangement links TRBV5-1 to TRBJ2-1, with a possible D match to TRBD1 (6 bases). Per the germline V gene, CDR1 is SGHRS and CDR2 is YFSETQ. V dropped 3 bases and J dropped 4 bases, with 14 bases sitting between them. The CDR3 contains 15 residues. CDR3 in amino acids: CASSSTTGGYNEQFF. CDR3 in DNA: TGCGCCAGCAGCTCGACGACAGGCGGATACAATGAGCAGTTCTTC.

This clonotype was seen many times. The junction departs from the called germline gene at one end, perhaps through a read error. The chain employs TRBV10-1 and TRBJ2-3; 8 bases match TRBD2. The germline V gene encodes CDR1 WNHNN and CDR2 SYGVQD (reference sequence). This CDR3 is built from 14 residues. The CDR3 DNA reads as TGCGCCAGCAGTGACGCGGGGGGCACGGATACGCAGTATTTT. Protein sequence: CASSDAGGTDTQYF.

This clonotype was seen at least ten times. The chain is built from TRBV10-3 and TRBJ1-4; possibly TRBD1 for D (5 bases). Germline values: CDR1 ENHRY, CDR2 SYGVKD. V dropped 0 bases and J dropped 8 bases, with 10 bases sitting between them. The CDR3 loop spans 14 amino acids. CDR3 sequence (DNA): TGTGCCATCAGTGAGTCGACGGGACGGGAAAAACTGTTTTTT. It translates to CAISESTGREKLFF.

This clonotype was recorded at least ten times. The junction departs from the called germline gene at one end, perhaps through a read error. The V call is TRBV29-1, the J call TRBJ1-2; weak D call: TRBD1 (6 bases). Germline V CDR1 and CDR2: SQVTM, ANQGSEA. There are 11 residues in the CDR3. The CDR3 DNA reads TGCAGCGTCGAAGGGGGCTATGGCTACACCTTC. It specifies CSVEGGYGYTF. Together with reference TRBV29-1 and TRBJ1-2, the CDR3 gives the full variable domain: SAVISQKPSRDICQRGTSLTIQCQVDSQVTMMFWYRQQPGQSLTLIATANQGSEATYESGFVIDKFPISRPNLTFSTLTVSNMSPEDSSIYLCSVEGGYGYTFGSGTRLTVV.

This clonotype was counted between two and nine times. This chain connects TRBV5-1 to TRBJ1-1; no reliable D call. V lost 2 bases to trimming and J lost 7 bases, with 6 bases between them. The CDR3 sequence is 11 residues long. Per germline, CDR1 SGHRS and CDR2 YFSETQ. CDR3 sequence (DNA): TGCGCCAGCAGCTTAGGAGATGAAGCTTTCTTT. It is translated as CASSLGDEAFF. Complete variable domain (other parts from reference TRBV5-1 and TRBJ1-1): KAGVTQTPRYLIKTRGQQVTLSCSPISGHRSVSWYQQTPGQGLQFLFEYFSETQRNKGNFPGRFSGRQFSNSRSEMNVSTLELGDSALYLCASSLGDEAFFGQGTRLTVV.

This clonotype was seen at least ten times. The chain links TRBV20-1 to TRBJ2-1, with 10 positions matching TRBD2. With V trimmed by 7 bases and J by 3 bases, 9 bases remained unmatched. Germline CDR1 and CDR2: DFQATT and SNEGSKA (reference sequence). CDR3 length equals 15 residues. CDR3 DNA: TGCAGTGGGACGAGCGGGAGGGCCTTCTACAATGAGCAGTTCTTC. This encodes CSGTSGRAFYNEQFF.